A selection of T cell receptor beta chains follows, all from one sample in a study of blood T cells in healthy people across ages. Using its own MiXCR run on the 5' RACE reads, TCRdb lists one record per CDR3 protein. The sample lists approximately 770,000 distinct CDR3 sequences; roughly 50% were seen once. The sample was blood. The receptors derive from a man between 25 and 39 years old in good health. The conserved cysteine and the conserved F or W are not part of the CDR3 here.

v_call	j_call	cdr3_aa
TRBV24-1	TRBJ2-1	ATGAQKDEQF
TRBV20-1	TRBJ2-7	SARDYSTYEQY
TRBV6-5	TRBJ2-3	ASSYSLAGGYTQY
TRBV6-2/TRBV6-3	TRBJ2-5	ASSYPRTSGVPQETQY
TRBV6-2/TRBV6-3	.	ASSYSGIPYEQY
TRBV20-1	.	SARKPQGANEQY
TRBV7-2	.	ASSFLGPGETQY
TRBV3-1	TRBJ2-3	ASSPRLAPDTQY
TRBV6-6	TRBJ2-3	ASSRAGNVAADTQY
TRBV4-2	TRBJ2-7	ASSQDGAGRPVYEQY
TRBV28	TRBJ2-3	ASSPGAGGPQDTQY
TRBV12-3/TRBV12-4	TRBJ2-3	ASRSTDAQY
TRBV4-3	TRBJ1-1	ASSQEDRTTEAF
TRBV24-1	TRBJ2-1	ATSQSSYNEQF
TRBV11-2	TRBJ1-4	ASSLQVREKLF
TRBV5-1	TRBJ1-2	ASPEQGAGYT
TRBV12-3/TRBV12-4	TRBJ2-7	ASSQGLDERY
TRBV3-1	TRBJ2-1	ASSQGLGNSYNEQF
TRBV30	TRBJ2-1	AWSQEHYNEQF
TRBV24-1	TRBJ1-4	ATSEPTNEKLF
TRBV20-1	TRBJ2-7	SAPSPSGSSYEQY